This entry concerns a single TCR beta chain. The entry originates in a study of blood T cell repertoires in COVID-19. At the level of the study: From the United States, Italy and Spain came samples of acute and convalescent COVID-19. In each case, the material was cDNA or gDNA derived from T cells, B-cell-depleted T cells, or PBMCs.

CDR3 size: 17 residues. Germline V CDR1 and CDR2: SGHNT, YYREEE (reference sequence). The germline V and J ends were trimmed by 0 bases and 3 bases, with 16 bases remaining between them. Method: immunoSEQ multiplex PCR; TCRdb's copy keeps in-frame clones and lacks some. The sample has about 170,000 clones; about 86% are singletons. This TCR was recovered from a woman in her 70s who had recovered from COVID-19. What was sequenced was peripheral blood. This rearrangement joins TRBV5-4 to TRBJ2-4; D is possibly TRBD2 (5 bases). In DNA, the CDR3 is TGTGCCAGCAGCTTGGGTGGAGAGGGCCGCCTCAAAAACATTCAGTACTTC. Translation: CASSLGGEGRLKNIQYF.